This T cell receptor (beta chain) was documented in a study of CD8+CD57+ T cells in acquired aplastic anemia. This clonotype has ten or more counts. Sequencing involved patients with CD8+CD57+ cell expansion previously shown by flow cytometry. CDR1 and CDR2 from the germline V gene are MNHEY and SVGAGI. Trimming shortened V by 5 bases and J by 11 bases, and 13 bases separated the two germline ends. The CDR3 loop spans 12 amino acids. TCR beta VDJ and CDR3 profiling used genomic DNA as template. TCRdb re-called the reads through MiXCR, storing one row per CDR3 protein. This table holds 120,000 or so distinct CDR3 sequences, about 43% found once.

Sequencing was performed on sorted CD4+, CD8+, or CD8+CD57+ T cells (not recorded which) from PBMCs. The chain uses TRBV6-5 and TRBJ1-5; tentative D call: TRBD1 (6 bases). This TCR came from a human donor with aplastic anemia. Here the CDR3 reads CASSNGGLSQHF. The CDR3 coding sequence is TGTGCCAGCAGTAATGGGGGCTTGTCCCAGCATTTT.